This TCR beta chain was observed in a study of technical replicates of blood from a few donors. The CDR3 has 14 amino acids. After removal of 5 bases from V and 5 bases from J, the junction contained 8 bases not matched to a gene. Looked up from germline, CDR1 is MGHDK and CDR2 is SYGVNS. This clone was seen once. Measured with immunoSEQ multiplex PCR; TCRdb has only the in-frame clones, and not every one. The data hold some 70,000 clones, with 92% observed a single time. Input material: T cells isolated from PBMCs. V and J are TRBV25-1 and TRBJ1-2, with TRBD1 identical over 7 bases. The TCR sequence derives from a human donor in good health. CDR3 amino acids: CASSPRDRLYGYTF. Here the CDR3 DNA reads TGTGCCAGCAGTCCACGGGACAGACTATATGGCTACACCTTC.